This TCR beta chain is from a study of metastatic and nonmetastatic thyroid tumors. This clone was counted a few times. TCRdb reanalyzed the PCR reads via MiXCR. The table includes 30,000 to 35,000 clones, almost 30% detected once. The CDR3 runs to 13 residues. Germline V gene sequence: CDR1 LGHNA, CDR2 YSLEER. The V gene lost 3 bases and the J gene lost 4 bases, with 9 bases spanning the gap. The entire patient cohort was treatment-naive prior to thyroid surgery. J is TRBJ1-1 and V is TRBV4-3; D is perhaps TRBD1 (5 bases). The clonotype comes from a female donor with papillary thyroid cancer or a benign thyroid nodule (not recorded which). Some clones in this sample may be carry-over from other donors' samples. The sample consisted of blood. The CDR3 bases are TGCGCCAGCAGCCATAGGGGTGGCACTGAAGCTTTCTTT. Translating gives CASSHRGGTEAFF.